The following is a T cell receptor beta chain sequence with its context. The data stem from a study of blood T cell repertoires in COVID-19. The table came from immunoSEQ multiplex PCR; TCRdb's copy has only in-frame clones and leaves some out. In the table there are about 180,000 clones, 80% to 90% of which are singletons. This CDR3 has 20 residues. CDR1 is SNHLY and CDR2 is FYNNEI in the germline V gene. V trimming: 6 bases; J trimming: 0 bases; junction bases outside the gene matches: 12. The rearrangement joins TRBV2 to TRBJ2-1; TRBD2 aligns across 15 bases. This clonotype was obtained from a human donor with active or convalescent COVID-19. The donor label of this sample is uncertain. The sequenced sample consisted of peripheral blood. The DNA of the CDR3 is TGTGCCAGCAGCCCGAGTAGGGGGACTAGCGGGAGGATCTCCTACAATGAGCAGTTCTTC. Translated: CASSPSRGTSGRISYNEQFF.